The rows below give T cell receptor beta chains drawn from one sample of a study of blood T cells in healthy people across ages. TCRdb re-analysed the 5' RACE reads in MiXCR, keeping a single row per CDR3 protein. The sample includes about 1.1 million distinct CDR3 sequences, about two fifths seen only once; the top ten take under 15%. Input material: blood. Receptor source: a man aged 18 to 35 in good health. Each CDR3 is given with its conserved first and last residue. D genes are given only for firm matches. Where a row states a size, it is once, few, many or the class of an expanded clone; other rows omit it.

>few|TRBV20-1|TRBD2|TRBJ2-1
TGCAGTGCTTTAGCGGGACTCGGCAATGAGCAGTTCTTC
CSALAGLGNEQFF
>-|TRBV25-1|TRBD1|TRBJ2-7
TGTGCCAGCAGACAGGGGGAGAACTCCTACGAGCAGTACTTC
CASRQGENSYEQYF
>-|TRBV6-5|-|TRBJ2-2
TGTGCCAGCACAGGGGCCGGCGAGCTGTTTTTT
CASTGAGELFF
>few|TRBV4-2|-|TRBJ1-2
TGTGCCAGCAGCCCCCTGCTGGACGCTAACTATGGCTACACCTTC
CASSPLLDANYGYTF
>few|TRBV15|-|TRBJ1-5
TGTGCCACCAGCAGATCCGGGCTTAATAATCAGCCCCAGCATTTT
CATSRSGLNNQPQHF
>few|TRBV4-1|-|TRBJ2-1
TGCGCCAGCAGCCAAGAGGTATACCCCGATGAGCAGTTCTTC
CASSQEVYPDEQFF
>-|TRBV3-1|-|TRBJ1-1
TGTGCCAGCAGCCAAGAGGGGATGAGGGCTTTCTTT
CASSQEGMRAFF
>-|TRBV20-1|-|TRBJ2-7
TGCAGTGCCATCCCTACAGGGAACCCCTACGAGCAGTACTTC
CSAIPTGNPYEQYF
>-|TRBV6-2/TRBV6-3|-|TRBJ1-1
TGTGCCAGCAGTTACCCCAGGGAGACGAACACTGAAGCTTTCTTT
CASSYPRETNTEAFF
>-|TRBV5-1|-|TRBJ1-1
TGCGCCAGCAGTCCTCTATGGAACACTGAAGCTTTCTTT
CASSPLWNTEAFF
>many|TRBV11-2|-|TRBJ2-1
TGTGCCAGCAGCTTGACTTCTCTCAGATTCGGGAATGAGCAGTTCTTC
CASSLTSLRFGNEQFF
>once|TRBV6-2/TRBV6-3|-|TRBJ2-3
TGTGCCAGCAGACACGGGGGACAAATAGTCACAGATACGCAGTATTTT
CASRHGGQIVTDTQYF
>few|TRBV9|-|TRBJ1-1
TGTGCCAGCAGCGTAGGTATGGGACCGAACACTGAAGCTTTCTTT
CASSVGMGPNTEAFF
>few|TRBV7-2|-|TRBJ1-5
TGTGCCAGCAGCTTAGAAGGTTTTGGAAGCAATCAGCCCCAGCATTTT
CASSLEGFGSNQPQHF
>-|TRBV5-4|-|TRBJ2-5
TGTGCCAGCAGCTCGGACAGCGTGGAGACCCAGTACTTC
CASSSDSVETQYF
>-|TRBV7-9|-|TRBJ1-2
TGTGCCAGCAGCTTAGACGTGACAAGCCTTTTCTATGGCTACACCTTC
CASSLDVTSLFYGYTF
>-|TRBV5-1|-|TRBJ2-7
TGCGCCAGCAACCAGCTAGGCTACAATGAGCAGTACTTC
CASNQLGYNEQYF
>few|TRBV5-1|-|TRBJ2-5
TGCGCCAGCAGCTTGGCCGCAGGGGGGATAGAGACCCAGTACTTC
CASSLAAGGIETQYF
>-|TRBV6-5|-|TRBJ2-7
TGTGCCAGCAGTGACTCGAGCAGGGACGAGCAGTACTTC
CASSDSSRDEQYF
>-|TRBV19|-|TRBJ2-5
TGTGCCAGTAGTATAGACCCGGCGTCCTACAATGAGCAGTACTTC
CASSIDPASYNEQYF
>-|TRBV4-1|TRBD1|TRBJ1-1
TGCGCCAGCAGCCAACCCAACAGGGGGCAGGAGAACACTGAAGCTTTCTTT
CASSQPNRGQENTEAFF
>few|TRBV29-1|TRBD1|TRBJ1-1
TGCAGCGTTGTACAGGGGGGCACTGAAGCTTTCTTT
CSVVQGGTEAFF
>-|TRBV6-2/TRBV6-3|-|TRBJ2-7
TGTGCCAGCAGTTCCGCCCCCACAGGGTCCTACGAGCAGTACTTC
CASSSAPTGSYEQYF
>-|TRBV2|-|TRBJ2-1
TGTGCCGGCAGTGATCCGGGGGAAGGGTACAATGAGCAGTTCTTC
CAGSDPGEGYNEQFF
>-|TRBV9|-|TRBJ1-2
TGTGCCAGCAGCGTAGAGGCAGGCCCCTATGGCTACACCTTC
CASSVEAGPYGYTF
>few|TRBV14|-|TRBJ2-5
TGTGCCAGCAGCCAAATCCCTCGGACCTCCCAAGAGACCCAGTACTTC
CASSQIPRTSQETQYF
>-|TRBV20-1|-|TRBJ2-7
TGCAGTGCCCCGACTAGACGCTCCTACAATGAGCAGTACTTC
CSAPTRRSYNEQYF
>few|TRBV5-1|-|TRBJ2-2
TGCGCCAGCAGCTTGGCCGGCGGGACAGATAACACCGGGGAGCTGTTTTTT
CASSLAGGTDNTGELFF
>-|TRBV7-2|-|TRBJ2-7
TGTGCCAGCAGCGCCAACTACGTTTGGTACTTC
CASSANYVWYF
>-|TRBV7-2|-|TRBJ2-1
TGTGCCAGCAGCATAGCTGCGACGGGGATCAATGAGCAGTTCTTC
CASSIAATGINEQFF
>-|TRBV6-5|TRBD1|TRBJ1-3
TGTGCCAGCAGTTACTCGGGAGGGACAGGACTCTACTCTGGAAACACCATATATTTT
CASSYSGGTGLYSGNTIYF
>few|TRBV4-1|-|TRBJ1-4
TGCGCCAGCAGCCCTCCCCGGGAGGGGGTCGATCATGAAAAACTGTTTTTT
CASSPPREGVDHEKLFF
>-|TRBV28|-|TRBJ1-4
TGTGCCAGCAGCAATAAAATGGGAAAACTGTTTTTT
CASSNKMGKLFF
>-|TRBV5-6|-|TRBJ1-2
TGTGCCAGCAGGTCCGGGGCCAACTATGGCTACACTTTC
CASRSGANYGYTF
>-|TRBV5-5|-|TRBJ1-5
TGTGCCAGCAGCTCATGGGAAGGATCTGGAAATCAGCCCCAGCATTTT
CASSSWEGSGNQPQHF
>few|TRBV6-2/TRBV6-3|-|TRBJ1-2
TGTGCCAGCAGAGACCCCGACGGCCTCTATGGCTACACCTTC
CASRDPDGLYGYTF
>-|TRBV29-1|-|TRBJ2-4
TGCAGCGTTGGGGCTGACAGTCCCCCTCCGTGGGCCCAGTACTTC
CSVGADSPPPWAQYF
>few|TRBV6-5|-|TRBJ1-2
TGTGCCAGCAGCCCGGACAGTATCCGCTACACCTTC
CASSPDSIRYTF
>few|TRBV6-1|-|TRBJ2-3
TGTGCCAGCAGTGAAGGGCACGATACGAATACGCAGTATTTT
CASSEGHDTNTQYF
>-|TRBV5-1|TRBD1|TRBJ1-1
TGCGCCAGCAGCAACGGGGGACAGATCCCTGGTGAAGCTTTCTTT
CASSNGGQIPGEAFF
>-|TRBV20-1|TRBD2|TRBJ2-1
TGCAGTGCTAGTAGCGGGGTACACAATGAGCAGTTCTTC
CSASSGVHNEQFF
>few|TRBV7-9|-|TRBJ1-3
TGTGCCAGCAGCTTCGACATGGGAGGAAACACCATATATTTT
CASSFDMGGNTIYF
>many|TRBV29-1|TRBD2|TRBJ2-1
TGCAGCCTTGCGCGGGGGAGGATAAATGAGCAGTTCTTC
CSLARGRINEQFF
>-|TRBV7-7|TRBD1|TRBJ1-1
TGTGCTAGCGGCTTGGGACAGGACACTGAAGCTTTCTTT
CASGLGQDTEAFF
>-|TRBV4-3|TRBD1|TRBJ2-2
TGCGCCAGCAGCCTTGACAGGGCCTCCACCGGGGAGCTGTTTTTT
CASSLDRASTGELFF